This is a list of T cell receptor beta chains from one sample in a study of blood T cell repertoires in COVID-19. The method was immunoSEQ multiplex PCR; TCRdb's version includes in-frame clones alone and lacks a portion of them. The table shows almost 400,000 clones, with about nine tenths occurring only once. The sample taken for sequencing was PBMCs or T cells enriched from blood (not recorded which). The receptors shown here come from a woman aged 30 to 39 who had recovered from COVID-19. Each CDR3 is given with its conserved first and last residue. D genes are given only for firm matches.

v_gene,d_gene,j_gene,CDR3aa
TRBV5-4,.,TRBJ1-2,CASSSSGGNYGYTF
TRBV2,.,TRBJ1-1,CATKRTGLTEAFF
TRBV3-1/TRBV3-2,TRBD2,TRBJ2-7,CASSQKRGPYEQYF
TRBV6-5,.,TRBJ1-3,CASSSGQYNGNTIYF
TRBV24-1,TRBD2,TRBJ2-1,CATSDSPGTSGYNEQFF
TRBV2,TRBD1,TRBJ2-7,CASSQDRGLDEQYF
TRBV30,.,TRBJ1-5,CAWSAGTHSNQPQHF
TRBV12-5,.,TRBJ2-7,CASGLVPDTSYEQYF
TRBV5-1,.,TRBJ1-5,CASSLEGVSNQPQHF
TRBV6-5,.,TRBJ1-1,CASSYSSFMGGTEAFF
TRBV11-2,TRBD1,TRBJ1-2,CASSPPGQGRFRRGYTF
TRBV30,.,TRBJ1-4,CAWSVGAGVNEKLFF
TRBV4-1,TRBD1,TRBJ1-2,CASSQGSQGAQYGYTF
TRBV24-1,.,TRBJ2-1,CATNLAWHEQFF
TRBV10-3,.,TRBJ1-2,CAISRYLEEVGRGYGYTF
TRBV3-1/TRBV3-2,TRBD1,TRBJ1-1,CASSQLLRQGLGTEAFF
TRBV7-8,.,TRBJ1-1,CASSFGRGYTEAFF
TRBV5-1,TRBD1,TRBJ2-2,CASSLGSGGAGELFF
TRBV5-6,TRBD1,TRBJ2-5,CASSLGLRDRVRETQYF
TRBV9,.,TRBJ1-2,CASSVGGYGYTF